This T cell receptor (beta chain) emerged from a study of patients and donors after allogeneic stem cell transplantation (dated by TCRdb to about 2020). The table lists this clonotype with many counts. Its antigen has not been determined. It has no much larger one-base neighbor in the sample; base qualities were not kept. Library construction relied on RT-PCR. Sequenced using a NextSeq 550. The public reads were run again by TCRdb, first through fastp at Q25 and then through MiXCR, and only productive beta chains were kept. Rows with one shared CDR3 protein collapse into an entry with the most common genes and DNA. The sample has hundreds of thousands of distinct CDR3 sequences on record, around 40% of them singletons. The ten largest clonotypes hold 11% of the sample. The source of this sequence is a human donor who was either an allogeneic HSCT recipient or a stem cell or donor lymphocyte infusion donor (not recorded which). It is not recorded whose cells these are; they may come from a transplant donor. Material: blood, either unsorted or a sorted T cell fraction (not recorded which).

The nucleotide sequence reads as follows: TGTGCCAGCAGTCCTTCCCGGGTAAAAAGGTCACCCCTCCACTTT. Its coded protein is CASSPSRVKRSPLHF. The chain uses TRBV12-3 or TRBV12-4 and TRBJ1-6; the D gene is unclear. Spanning cysteine to phenylalanine, the CDR3 consists of 15 amino acids. This entry keeps only the CDR3 DNA: 45 bases, framed from base 1. V loses 5 bases, J loses 10 bases, and the germline ends lie 18 bases apart.